One sample yielded the 25 T cell receptor beta chains listed below, sequenced in a study of blood T cell repertoires in COVID-19. Measured with immunoSEQ multiplex PCR; TCRdb has only the in-frame clones, and not every one. The table has 80,000 to 95,000 clones, roughly 80% seen once; the top ten hold about 23%. Sequencing was carried out using peripheral blood. The receptors were gathered from a man aged 80 or over with active or convalescent COVID-19.

Of note for this clone: This same CDR3 is encoded by further DNA sequences in the sample. The rearrangement uses TRBV19 and TRBJ1-4, with D perhaps matching TRBD1 (5 bases). The ends were cut back, 5 bases at V and 8 bases at J, with 21 bases in the middle. The CDR3 is 16 residues long. Germline lookup yields CDR1 LNHDA and CDR2 SQIVND (reference sequence). In nucleotides, the CDR3 is TGTGCCAGTAGTCGCCAATCGAGGGGAGCGGGGGAAAAACTGTTTTTT. Translating it yields CASSRQSRGAGEKLFF.

This rearrangement joins TRBV5-1 to TRBJ1-1; 9 nucleotides match TRBD1. Germline loops: CDR1 SGHRS, CDR2 YFSETQ. V shed 0 bases, J shed 1 base, and the junction held 4 bases outside the gene matches. The CDR3 loop spans 16 amino acids. CDR3 sequence (DNA): TGCGCCAGCAGCTTGGGGGGACAGGGTCAGAACACTGAAGCTTTCTTT. Translation: CASSLGGQGQNTEAFF. Combining the CDR3 with reference TRBV5-1 and TRBJ1-1 gives the whole variable domain KAGVTQTPRYLIKTRGQQVTLSCSPISGHRSVSWYQQTPGQGLQFLFEYFSETQRNKGNFPGRFSGRQFSNSRSEMNVSTLELGDSALYLCASSLGGQGQNTEAFFGQGTRLTVV.

J is TRBJ1-5 and V is TRBV10-3, with TRBD1 matching 11 bases. Trimming removed 0 bases from V and 6 bases from J; junction bases left unmatched: 4. The germline CDR1 and CDR2 sequences are ENHRY and SYGVKD. This CDR3 contains 16 residues. The CDR3 DNA is TGTGCCATCAGTGAGTCGCGGGGGACAGGGGGTCAGCCCCAGCATTTT. This gives the protein CAISESRGTGGQPQHF.

V and J are TRBV6-5 and TRBJ2-5; TRBD1 is a possible D gene (5 bases). From germline, CDR1 is MNHEY and CDR2 SVGAGI. Trimming left V 3 bases short and J 0 bases short, with 8 bases between. The CDR3 is 14 amino acids. In DNA form, the CDR3 reads TGTGCCAGCAGTTATAGGGGCTACCAAGAGACCCAGTACTTC. Translating gives CASSYRGYQETQYF.

The chain uses TRBV13 and TRBJ1-1; 9 bases fit TRBD1. Germline V gives CDR1 PRHDT, CDR2 FYEKMQ (reference sequence). Trimming at V came to 5 bases and at J to 3 bases, leaving 13 bases not matched to a gene. This CDR3 has 17 residues. The CDR3 DNA reads TGTGCCAGCAGCATTCGCGGACAGGGGCCCCTTCACACTGAAGCTTTCTTT. This encodes CASSIRGQGPLHTEAFF.

The chain links TRBV5-1 to TRBJ1-5; 7 bases fit TRBD1. This CDR3 is 15 amino acids long. Germline V CDR1 and CDR2: SGHRS, YFSETQ. The junction had 7 bases not matched to a gene; V was cut back by 3 bases and J by 4 bases. The CDR3 nucleotides read TGCGCCAGCAGCTGGCAGGGACAGCCGAATCAGCCCCAGCATTTT. This sequence encodes CASSWQGQPNQPQHF.

J is TRBJ1-2 and V is TRBV28; 9 nucleotides agree with TRBD1. CDR1 MDHEN and CDR2 SYDVKM come from the germline V gene. The junction had 7 bases not matched to a gene; V was cut back by 5 bases and J by 6 bases. The CDR3 length is 14 residues. The CDR3: CASSPQTGGHGYTF. For the CDR3, the DNA is TGTGCCAGCAGTCCCCAGACAGGGGGACATGGCTACACCTTC.

The gene calls are TRBV19 and TRBJ1-2; 9 nucleotides align to TRBD1. Trimming took 3 bases from V and 6 from J; bases not matched to a gene: 8. Germline V gene lookup returns CDR1 LNHDA and CDR2 SQIVND (reference sequence). This CDR3 is 15 amino acids long. The CDR3 DNA reads TGTGCCAGTAGTATGAGGACAGGGGCCGGGAATGGCTACACCTTC. Translated: CASSMRTGAGNGYTF.

V gene TRBV11-3 combines with J gene TRBJ2-7; TRBD1 aligns across 7 bases. CDR1 and CDR2 from the germline V gene are SGHNT and YENEEA. J was trimmed by 2 bases and V by 0 bases; bases with no gene match: 7. The CDR3 is 16 residues long. The CDR3 loop reads CASSLESDRVTYEQYF. Written as DNA, the CDR3 is TGTGCCAGCAGCTTAGAGTCAGACAGGGTGACCTACGAGCAGTACTTC.

The rearrangement links TRBV6-5 to TRBJ1-5; D uncertain. Trimming cost V 6 bases and J 1 base, with 10 bases left between them. The germline V gene encodes CDR1 MNHEY and CDR2 SVGAGI. The CDR3 length is 14 residues. As DNA, the CDR3 is TGTGCCAGCAGCCCAGGAGGGAGCAATCAGCCCCAGCATTTT. It translates to CASSPGGSNQPQHF.

The chain recombines TRBV3-1 (or the pseudogene TRBV3-2) with TRBJ1-5; TRBD1 is a possible D gene (5 bases). The CDR3 is made up of 14 amino acids. Germline CDR1 LGHDT, CDR2 YNNKEL (reference sequence). V lost 4 bases to trimming and J lost 0 bases, with 7 bases between them. CDR3 nucleotides: TGTGCCAGCAGCCGACAGTATAGCAATCAGCCCCAGCATTTT. This encodes CASSRQYSNQPQHF.

This clone was detected only a few times. This sequence joins TRBV19 and TRBJ1-5; the D gene is possibly TRBD1 (5 bases). The V and J ends lost 3 bases and 7 bases respectively, with 19 bases between them. Germline-derived CDR1 and CDR2 are LNHDA and SQIVND (reference sequence). This CDR3 is 16 amino acids long. CDR3 nucleotides: TGTGCCAGTAGTATCTCGTGGACCGGGGGGGTCCAGCCCCAGCATTTT. It yields the protein CASSISWTGGVQPQHF.

The chain is built from TRBV5-4 and TRBJ1-1; 7 nucleotides agree with TRBD1. CDR3 size: 15 residues. Germline V gene data show CDR1 as SGHNT and CDR2 as YYREEE (reference sequence). J lost 3 bases, V lost 4 bases, and 9 bases had no gene match. CDR3 DNA: TGTGCCAGCAGCCCAGGGGGTATGGTGGACACTGAAGCTTTCTTT. Its protein is CASSPGGMVDTEAFF.

This clone was recorded only once. The rearrangement uses TRBV2 and TRBJ1-1; D possibly corresponds to TRBD1 (5 bases). V lost 5 bases to trimming and J lost 1 base, with 8 bases between them. The CDR3 is 13 amino acids. Per the germline V gene, CDR1 is SNHLY and CDR2 is FYNNEI. This CDR3 reads CASSITGNTEAFF. The CDR3 DNA is TGTGCCAGCAGTATCACAGGGAACACTGAAGCTTTCTTT. Using reference TRBV2 and TRBJ1-1 for the parts outside the CDR3, the full variable domain is EPEVTQTPSHQVTQMGQEVILRCVPISNHLYFYWYRQILGQKVEFLVSFYNNEISEKSEIFDDQFSVERPDGSNFTLKIRSTKLEDSAMYFCASSITGNTEAFFGQGTRLTVV.

The rearrangement uses TRBV11-3 and TRBJ2-7; no clear D. Trimming removed 5 bases at V and 0 bases at J, with 8 bases between. Germline V gene sequence: CDR1 SGHNT, CDR2 YENEEA. This CDR3 contains 13 residues. The CDR3 DNA reads TGTGCCAGCAGCGAGGAGTACTCCTACGAGCAGTACTTC. Translated, it gives CASSEEYSYEQYF.

The rearrangement uses TRBV7-9 and TRBJ2-5; TRBD2 might be the D (7 bases). Germline V gene data show CDR1 as SEHNR and CDR2 as FQNEAQ (reference sequence). This CDR3 is built from 15 residues. V lost 4 bases, J lost 2 bases, and 14 bases lay in between. For the CDR3, the DNA is TGTGCCAGCAGCTCGGGGGGCCGAGGGCAAGAGACCCAGTACTTC. Protein sequence: CASSSGGRGQETQYF.

The rearrangement joins TRBV9 to TRBJ2-3; 11 bases are shared with TRBD2. The trim removed 4 bases at V and 6 bases at J, leaving 10 bases unmatched. In germline, CDR1 is SGDLS, CDR2 YYNGEE. There are 16 residues in the CDR3. Written as DNA, the CDR3 is TGTGCCAGCAGCTCTCCGGGACTAGCGGCACCTGATACGCAGTATTTT. Its protein is CASSSPGLAAPDTQYF. Combining the CDR3 with reference TRBV9 and TRBJ2-3 gives the whole variable domain DSGVTQTPKHLITATGQRVTLRCSPRSGDLSVYWYQQSLDQGLQFLIQYYNGEERAKGNILERFSAQQFPDLHSELNLSSLELGDSALYFCASSSPGLAAPDTQYFGPGTRLTVL.

V and J are TRBV6-1 and TRBJ1-3, with D unclear. Trimming took off 2 bases at V and 1 base at J, with 6 bases between the two ends. This CDR3 region has 14 residues. Germline CDR1 reads MNHNS; CDR2 reads SASEGT. The CDR3, as DNA: TGTGCCAGCAGTGAACTCTCTTCTGGAAACACCATATATTTT. Amino acid sequence: CASSELSSGNTIYF.

The rearrangement joins TRBV7-3 to TRBJ2-3, with 8 bases identical to TRBD1. CDR3 size: 15 residues. The germline gives CDR1 SGHTA, CDR2 FQGTGA. With V trimmed by 3 bases and J by 5 bases, 7 bases remained unmatched. CDR3 residues: CASSFARGRLDTQYF. As DNA, the CDR3 is TGTGCCAGCAGCTTTGCCAGGGGGCGATTAGATACGCAGTATTTT. The complete variable domain, with remaining parts taken from reference TRBV7-3 and TRBJ2-3, reads GAGVSQTPSNKVTEKGKYVELRCDPISGHTALYWYRQSLGQGPEFLIYFQGTGAADDSGLPNDRFFAVRPEGSVSTLKIQRTERGDSAVYLCASSFARGRLDTQYFGPGTRLTVL.

The chain combines TRBV5-1 with TRBJ2-2; the match to TRBD1 covers 9 bases. The germline CDR1 and CDR2 sequences are SGHRS and YFSETQ. V was clipped by 0 bases and J by 2 bases; unmatched bases: 5. This CDR3 comprises 17 residues. CDR3 sequence reads: CASSLGNRGLNTGELFF. The CDR3 nucleotides read TGCGCCAGCAGCTTGGGGAACAGGGGGCTAAACACCGGGGAGCTGTTTTTT.

V usage is TRBV12-5 and J usage is TRBJ2-7, with 7 bases fitting TRBD1. CDR1 LGHNT and CDR2 FRNRAP come from the germline V gene. Germline trimming cut 1 base from V and 4 bases from J; bases unmatched to any gene: 19. The CDR3 length is 19 residues. CDR3 nucleotides: TGTGCTAGTGGTTTGGGATCAGGGGGAGTCGCCGCGGGTAGGTACGAGCAGTACTTC. This encodes CASGLGSGGVAAGRYEQYF.

The rearrangement links TRBV7-8 to TRBJ2-3, with D possibly matching TRBD2 (6 bases). Trimming left V 5 bases short and J 3 bases short, with 15 bases between. The CDR3 extends over 15 amino acids. Germline-derived CDR1 and CDR2 are SGHVS and FQNEAQ. The CDR3 DNA sequence: TGTGCCAGCAGCCCCGGGACCGCGGGGACAGATACGCAGTATTTT. Its translation is CASSPGTAGTDTQYF.

The chain has TRBV19 and TRBJ1-2; a weak D match, TRBD1 (6 bases). CDR1 and CDR2 (germline): LNHDA, SQIVND (reference sequence). CDR3 length: 13 amino acids. V was clipped by 6 bases and J by 6 bases, with 14 bases between them. The CDR3 sequence is CASRSGGANGYTF. The CDR3, as DNA: TGTGCCAGTAGGTCGGGGGGCGCAAATGGCTACACCTTC.

The chain joins TRBV6-5 to TRBJ1-6, with D possibly matching TRBD1 (6 bases). In germline, CDR1 is MNHEY, CDR2 SVGAGI. Trimming pared 7 bases from V and 7 bases from J, leaving 17 bases between. This CDR3 region has 15 residues. Here the CDR3 DNA reads TGTGCCAGCACCCTCTTGGGGGGGCAAAATTCACCCCTCCACTTT. Encoded protein: CASTLLGGQNSPLHF.

The V gene is TRBV30, the J gene TRBJ1-3; D is possibly TRBD1 (6 bases). The CDR3 runs 15 residues. V was cut by 4 bases and J by 2 bases, with 15 bases left in between. In germline, CDR1 is GTSNPN, CDR2 SVGIG (reference sequence). CDR3: CAWTIGGGPGNTIYF. In DNA, the CDR3 is TGTGCCTGGACCATCGGGGGGGGCCCTGGAAACACCATATATTTT.